Shown below are 17 T cell receptor beta chains from a single sample sequenced in a study of blood T cell repertoires in COVID-19 (dated by TCRdb to about 2020). The library was built by means of the immunoSEQ multiplex PCR assay. TCRdb limited this immuneACCESS table to in-frame rearrangements with V and J called. A share of clones is missing; checked studies link under half to unresolved V genes, and the rest is unexplained. The sample table holds 150,000 to 200,000 clones, of which roughly 88% were seen once. The biggest ten clones account for about 2.5% of the sample. The sample taken for sequencing was peripheral blood. The receptor source for this set is a man between 18 and 29 years old with acute or convalescent COVID-19.

The V call is TRBV7-8, the J call TRBJ2-7; 8 nucleotides match TRBD1. This CDR3 has 15 amino acids. Germline CDR1 and CDR2: SGHVS and FQNEAQ. J gave up 2 bases and V 1 base, and 4 bases lay outside the gene matches. The CDR3 region is CASSLGGTGTYEQYF. In DNA form, the CDR3 reads TGTGCCAGCAGCTTAGGAGGGACAGGTACCTACGAGCAGTACTTC.

This chain links TRBV5-6 with TRBJ2-3; 8 nucleotides agree with TRBD1. Losses at the gene ends were 3 bases for V and 0 bases for J; bases not matched to a gene: 12. Germline CDR1 SGHDT, CDR2 YYEEEE. The CDR3 consists of 18 residues. In DNA, the CDR3 is TGTGCCAGCAGCTCCTTCTTATCCGGACAGGGTAGCACAGATACGCAGTATTTT. It translates to CASSSFLSGQGSTDTQYF.

V and J are TRBV11-2 and TRBJ2-1; D not certain. Germline V lookup: CDR1 SGHAT, CDR2 FQNNGV. The V end was cut by 0 bases, the J end by 7 bases, with 7 bases between. CDR3 size: 13 residues. CDR3 sequence: CASSLEWLNEQFF. The CDR3 DNA reads as TGTGCCAGCAGCTTAGAATGGCTGAATGAGCAGTTCTTC.

The chain couples TRBV19 to TRBJ1-5; D perhaps matches TRBD1 (5 bases). CDR1 is LNHDA and CDR2 is SQIVND in the germline V gene (reference sequence). The CDR3 loop spans 15 amino acids. V was trimmed by 3 bases and J by 1 base, leaving 10 bases between them. The CDR3 DNA follows: TGTGCCAGTAGTATCCGGGGGGGAAGCAATCAGCCCCAGCATTTT. Translating gives CASSIRGGSNQPQHF.

This clone was seen more than once but under ten times. The chain joins TRBV7-9 to TRBJ1-4, with D possibly TRBD1 on 5 matching bases. Germline CDR1 reads SEHNR; CDR2 reads FQNEAQ (reference sequence). The CDR3 loop spans 17 amino acids. V was trimmed by 0 bases and J by 3 bases, leaving 14 bases between them. The CDR3 DNA reads TGTGCCAGCAGCTTAGCGTCGGGGGGGTCGTCTAATGAAAAACTGTTTTTT. It specifies CASSLASGGSSNEKLFF.

The rearrangement joins TRBV30 to TRBJ2-7, with a possible D match to TRBD1 (8 bases). Germline V lookup: CDR1 GTSNPN, CDR2 SVGIG (reference sequence). This CDR3 has 15 amino acids. V shed 0 bases and J shed 1 base, with 13 bases lying between them. This CDR3 is CAWSVTGGVSYEQYF. Written as DNA, the CDR3 is TGTGCCTGGAGTGTTACAGGGGGGGTTTCCTACGAGCAGTACTTC.

This sequence joins TRBV19 and TRBJ1-2; 7 nucleotides agree with TRBD1. Germline lookup yields CDR1 LNHDA and CDR2 SQIVND (reference sequence). The CDR3 runs to 13 residues. The V segment lost 6 bases and the J segment 7 bases; nucleotides outside the gene matches: 8. DNA for the CDR3: TGTGCCAGTAGAGGGGGCTCAATCAGTGGCTACACCTTC. Protein product: CASRGGSISGYTF.

The CDR3 nucleotides read TGTGCCAGCAGTAAGACAGGGGAAGAGCAGTACTTC. Its translation: CASSKTGEEQYF. This sequence joins TRBV2 and TRBJ2-7; 8 positions agree with TRBD1. This CDR3 is 12 amino acids long. Germline CDR1 SNHLY, CDR2 FYNNEI. The V gene end was trimmed by 5 bases and the J gene end by 7 bases; junction bases not matched to a gene: 4.

V is TRBV6-1 and J is TRBJ2-1, with D possibly matching TRBD2 (6 bases). The CDR3 covers 16 residues. Germline CDR1 is MNHNS and CDR2 is SASEGT. The germline V and J ends were trimmed by 2 bases and 9 bases, with 20 bases remaining between them. The CDR3 nucleotides read TGTGCCAGCAGTGAACTACCGGCGGGGCTAACAAGTGAGCAGTTCTTC. It is translated as CASSELPAGLTSEQFF.

The chain is built from TRBV5-6 and TRBJ1-3; D uncertain. Deletions cut 0 bases from V and 4 bases from J, with 8 bases between. Germline V gives CDR1 SGHDT, CDR2 YYEEEE. The length of the CDR3 is 14 residues. As DNA, the CDR3 is TGTGCCAGCAGCTTGGACCCAGGCGGAAACACCATATATTTT. It encodes CASSLDPGGNTIYF.

The CDR3 sequence is CASSSVRGTLAKNIQYF. The CDR3 nucleotides read TGTGCCAGCAGCTCAGTTAGGGGTACCTTAGCCAAAAACATTCAGTACTTC. J is TRBJ2-4 and V is TRBV11-2, with D tentatively TRBD1 (5 bases). In germline, CDR1 is SGHAT, CDR2 FQNNGV. V was cut by 4 bases and J by 0 bases, with 16 bases left in between. The CDR3 has 17 amino acids.

This chain uses TRBV5-6 with TRBJ1-6; D perhaps matches TRBD1 (5 bases). Germline CDR1 SGHDT, CDR2 YYEEEE. Trimming cost V 0 bases and J 9 bases, with 10 bases left between them. CDR3 length: 14 residues. CDR3 sequence reads: CASSLGGEGSPLHF. CDR3 in DNA: TGTGCCAGCAGCTTGGGAGGGGAGGGTTCACCCCTCCACTTT.

The V and J genes are TRBV5-1 and TRBJ2-5, with a tentative D call TRBD1 (6 bases). Germline CDR1 SGHRS, CDR2 YFSETQ. The CDR3 totals 16 residues. Trimming removed 4 bases from V and 4 bases from J, with 20 bases in between. The CDR3 bases are TGCGCCAGCAGCGGGCTCGTTGGACAGAAGGCAGAGACCCAGTACTTC. Its protein product is CASSGLVGQKAETQYF.

The V call is TRBV18, the J call TRBJ1-2, with a weak D call TRBD1 (6 bases). V was clipped by 6 bases and J by 8 bases, with 19 bases between them. The germline V gene encodes CDR1 KGHSH and CDR2 LQKENI. This CDR3 region has 14 residues. The CDR3 reads CASSPGTPESGYTF. CDR3 DNA: TGTGCCAGCTCGCCCGGGACACCAGAGAGCGGCTACACCTTC.

The rearrangement links TRBV7-8 to TRBJ1-1; 8 nucleotides line up with TRBD1. Per the germline V gene, CDR1 is SGHVS and CDR2 is FQNEAQ. V shed 5 bases, J shed 2 bases, and the junction held 10 bases outside the gene matches. CDR3 length: 16 residues. The CDR3 protein is CASSPVGRGQNTEAFF. CDR3 bases: TGTGCCAGCAGCCCTGTCGGCAGGGGGCAAAACACTGAAGCTTTCTTT.

As concerns this clone: The CDR3 ends on some other residue instead of the conserved phenylalanine or tryptophan, so this is likely a read error. The DNA is left out, because the CDR3 cannot be placed on it with certainty; the CDR3 is given as TCRdb lists it. The chain is built from TRBV21-1 and TRBJ1-5; the D call TRBD1 from the table was never checked on the DNA. TRBV21-1 is a pseudogene segment. The CDR3 extends over 19 residues, inclusive of both ends. CDR3 sequence reads: CASSKNRTGSGCGNQPQHY.

The chain is built from TRBV5-1 and TRBJ2-5; D call uncertain. Looked up from germline, CDR1 is SGHRS and CDR2 is YFSETQ. The CDR3 consists of 11 residues. V dropped 5 bases and J dropped 2 bases, with 4 bases sitting between them. Here the CDR3 DNA reads TGCGCCAGCAGTGTACAAGAGACCCAGTACTTC. Its protein is CASSVQETQYF. The variable domain in full, with the rest retrieved from reference TRBV5-1 and TRBJ2-5, is KAGVTQTPRYLIKTRGQQVTLSCSPISGHRSVSWYQQTPGQGLQFLFEYFSETQRNKGNFPGRFSGRQFSNSRSEMNVSTLELGDSALYLCASSVQETQYFGPGTRLLVL.